These 26 T cell receptor beta chains originate from one sample sequenced in a study of T cell responses to AZD1222 COVID-19 vaccine. Repertoires were generated with immunoSEQ multiplex PCR, while TCRdb's copy carries only in-frame clones and drops some. The table shows some 130,000 clones, with roughly 90% occurring only once. The material sequenced was peripheral blood, taken 28 days after the second AZD1222 dose. All receptors derive from an adult who received the AZD1222 COVID-19 vaccine.

The chain employs TRBV7-2 and TRBJ1-1; D gene ambiguous. The germline V gene has CDR1 SGHTA and CDR2 FQGNSA. V was cut by 7 bases and J by 1 base, with 13 bases left in between. The length of the CDR3 is 14 residues. CDR3 amino acids: CASIPMTTNTEAFF. The CDR3 bases are TGTGCCAGCATCCCAATGACAACGAACACTGAAGCTTTCTTT. Combining the CDR3 with reference TRBV7-2 and TRBJ1-1 gives the whole variable domain GAGVSQSPSNKVTEKGKDVELRCDPISGHTALYWYRQSLGQGLEFLIYFQGNSAPDKSGLPSDRFSAERTGGSVSTLTIQRTQQEDSAVYLCASIPMTTNTEAFFGQGTRLTVV.

This sequence joins TRBV5-1 and TRBJ2-5; D possibly corresponds to TRBD1 (6 bases). The CDR3 length is 14 residues. Germline V gene lookup returns CDR1 SGHRS and CDR2 YFSETQ. Trimming stripped 1 base from V and 5 bases from J, with 12 bases between. For the CDR3, the DNA is TGCGCCAGCAGCTTGCAGGGGCCGATTGAGACCCAGTACTTC. Translating it yields CASSLQGPIETQYF.

This clone was counted only a few times. The CDR3 DNA reads as TGTGCCAGCAGACTAACGGGACAGAGCTACGAGCAGTACTTC. This sequence encodes CASRLTGQSYEQYF. The chain carries TRBV3-1 (or the pseudogene TRBV3-2) and TRBJ2-7, with TRBD1 matching 7 bases. CDR3 length: 14 residues. Trimming removed 6 bases from V and 3 bases from J; junction bases left unmatched: 8. Germline V gene lookup returns CDR1 LGHDT and CDR2 YNNKEL (reference sequence).

This clone was detected once. The chain employs TRBV11-3 and TRBJ2-1; TRBD2 matches at 10 bases. V shed 5 bases, J shed 5 bases, and the junction held 18 bases outside the gene matches. CDR3 size: 19 residues. Germline values: CDR1 SGHNT, CDR2 YENEEA. This CDR3 reads CASSPRGTSVGPKDNEQFF. CDR3 nucleotides: TGTGCCAGCAGCCCCCGTGGGACTAGCGTCGGGCCTAAGGACAATGAGCAGTTCTTC. Combining the CDR3 with reference TRBV11-3 and TRBJ2-1 gives the whole variable domain EAGVVQSPRYKIIEKKQPVAFWCNPISGHNTLYWYLQNLGQGPELLIRYENEEAVDDSQLPKDRFSAERLKGVDSTLKIQPAELGDSAVYLCASSPRGTSVGPKDNEQFFGPGTRLTVL.

This chain uses TRBV27 with TRBJ2-1; TRBD1 might be the D (5 bases). The germline V and J ends were trimmed by 6 bases and 7 bases, with 19 bases remaining between them. Per germline, CDR1 MNHEY and CDR2 SMNVEV (reference sequence). The CDR3 consists of 15 residues. CDR3 region: CASRSLGPTLNEQFF. The DNA of the CDR3 is TGTGCCAGCAGGAGCTTGGGGCCTACATTGAATGAGCAGTTCTTC.

The chain has TRBV6-6 and TRBJ1-1, with a possible D match to TRBD1 (6 bases). Trimming took 6 bases from V and 1 from J, leaving 15 bases between them. Germline lookup yields CDR1 MNHNY and CDR2 SVGAGI (reference sequence). CDR3 size: 15 residues. The CDR3 sequence is CASRPRSTGNTEAFF. CDR3 nucleotide sequence: TGTGCCAGCAGACCTAGATCGACAGGGAACACTGAAGCTTTCTTT.

CDR3: CARGTGEGNTEAFF. CDR3 DNA: TGTGCCAGGGGGACAGGGGAAGGGAACACTGAAGCTTTCTTT. The chain recombines TRBV2 with TRBJ1-1; 10 bases agree with TRBD1. Germline V gene lookup returns CDR1 SNHLY and CDR2 FYNNEI. This CDR3 contains 14 residues. The trim removed 9 bases at V and 1 base at J, leaving 5 bases unmatched.

The chain uses TRBV18 and TRBJ1-2, with 7 bases fitting TRBD1. V dropped 2 bases and J dropped 8; count of bases not matched to a gene: 5. CDR1 KGHSH and CDR2 LQKENI come from the germline V gene. This CDR3 comprises 13 residues. The CDR3 loop is CASSPTTGSGYTF. Here the CDR3 DNA reads TGTGCCAGCTCACCAACGACAGGGAGCGGCTACACCTTC.

This sequence joins TRBV7-9 and TRBJ1-2; D is unresolved. CDR3 size: 14 residues. V gave up 5 bases and J gave up 5 bases, with 15 bases separating them. The germline CDR1 and CDR2 sequences are SEHNR and FQNEAQ (reference sequence). The CDR3 region has the DNA TGTGCCAGCAGCCCCCAAGGAGGGAGGTATGGCTACACCTTC. Amino acids: CASSPQGGRYGYTF. Filled out from reference TRBV7-9 and TRBJ1-2, the complete variable domain reads DTGVSQNPRHKITKRGQNVTFRCDPISEHNRLYWYRQTLGQGPEFLTYFQNEAQLEKSRLLSDRFSAERPKGSFSTLEIQRTEQGDSAMYLCASSPQGGRYGYTFGSGTRLTVV.

The J gene is TRBJ1-4, the V gene TRBV2; no clear D gene. Germline V gives CDR1 SNHLY, CDR2 FYNNEI. V was cut by 1 base and J by 4 bases, with 7 bases left in between. The CDR3 loop spans 14 amino acids. The CDR3 reads CASSEEASNEKLFF. The CDR3 bases are TGTGCCAGCAGTGAAGAGGCCAGTAATGAAAAACTGTTTTTT.

V and J are TRBV5-1 and TRBJ1-1; D gene ambiguous. Trimming removed 4 bases at V and 1 base at J, with 20 bases between. The CDR3 is made up of 17 amino acids. CDR1 and CDR2 (germline): SGHRS, YFSETQ. CDR3 nucleotide sequence: TGCGCCAGCAGCCCTCGGGAGGGTGGAGTAGCGAACACTGAAGCTTTCTTT. This codes for CASSPREGGVANTEAFF.

This chain joins TRBV23-1 and TRBJ1-4; D possibly corresponds to TRBD1 (6 bases). TRBV23-1 is an ORF; its function is uncertain. This CDR3 comprises 17 residues. The V gene lost 4 bases and the J gene lost 4 bases, with 19 bases spanning the gap. CDR3 DNA sequence: TGCGCCAGCAGTCCTGGAATAGGACAGACAAATAATGAAAAACTGTTTTTT. It codes for CASSPGIGQTNNEKLFF.

V gene TRBV6-5 combines with J gene TRBJ2-7; possible D gene TRBD1, 6 bases. V was cut by 6 bases and J by 5 bases, with 17 bases left in between. CDR3 length: 14 amino acids. Germline V gives CDR1 MNHEY, CDR2 SVGAGI. The CDR3 reads CASRHPTTGNEQYF. The DNA of the CDR3 is TGTGCCAGCAGGCACCCGACAACAGGGAACGAGCAGTACTTC.

The J gene is TRBJ2-3, the V gene TRBV3-1 (or the pseudogene TRBV3-2); TRBD2 agrees at 7 bases. The junction had 3 bases not matched to a gene; V was cut back by 4 bases and J by 2 bases. The germline V gene encodes CDR1 LGHDT and CDR2 YNNKEL (reference sequence). CDR3 length equals 14 residues. The CDR3 sequence: CASSRLANTDTQYF. Here the CDR3 DNA reads TGTGCCAGCAGCCGACTAGCCAACACAGATACGCAGTATTTT.

CDR3 residues: CASRLVGRLYEQYF. In nucleotides, the CDR3 is TGTGCCAGCAGGCTGGTGGGCAGACTCTACGAGCAGTACTTC. The V gene is TRBV28, the J gene TRBJ2-7; D not resolved. V was cut by 6 bases and J by 3 bases, with 15 bases left in between. Germline CDR1 and CDR2: MDHEN and SYDVKM. This CDR3 region has 14 residues.

This clone appeared a single time. The J gene is TRBJ1-1, the V gene TRBV12-3 or TRBV12-4; D unresolved. Trimming took off 7 bases at V and 1 base at J, with 10 bases between the two ends. The CDR3 consists of 13 residues. The CDR3 DNA sequence: TGTGCCAGCATGGATCAGCAGAACACTGAAGCTTTCTTT. Its translation: CASMDQQNTEAFF.

The V call is TRBV2, the J call TRBJ2-2; 13 bases agree with TRBD2. V was clipped by 6 bases and J by 6 bases; unmatched bases: 4. The CDR3 contains 15 residues. Germline V gene lookup returns CDR1 SNHLY and CDR2 FYNNEI. The CDR3 bases are TGTGCCAGCAGGGAACTAGCGGGGGGGCCCGGGGAGCTGTTTTTT. As protein: CASRELAGGPGELFF.

This sequence joins TRBV15 and TRBJ2-2; D is undetermined. Between the trimmed V and J ends, which lost 0 bases and 6 bases, there was a span of 2 bases. CDR1 LNHNV and CDR2 YYDKDF come from the germline V gene (reference sequence). The CDR3 length is 12 residues. This CDR3 is CATSRDPGELFF. DNA for the CDR3: TGTGCCACCAGCAGAGATCCCGGGGAGCTGTTTTTT.

The gene calls are TRBV5-8 and TRBJ1-4; 7 positions agree with TRBD1. V shed 5 bases and J 0 bases; nucleotides not matched to a gene: 13. This CDR3 is built from 18 residues. Germline V gene sequence: CDR1 SGHTS, CDR2 YDEGEE. The CDR3 sequence is CASRSSRDSHATNEKLFF. The CDR3 coding sequence is TGTGCCAGCAGATCGTCCCGGGACAGCCATGCAACTAATGAAAAACTGTTTTTT.

The V gene is TRBV3-1 (or the pseudogene TRBV3-2), the J gene TRBJ2-5, with D hard to call. V lost 0 bases, J lost 3 bases, and 8 bases lay in between. The CDR3 has 14 residues. Germline CDR1 and CDR2: LGHDT and YNNKEL (reference sequence). The CDR3: CASSQDFSEETQYF. For the CDR3, the DNA is TGTGCCAGCAGCCAAGATTTCAGTGAAGAGACCCAGTACTTC.

The V gene is TRBV2, the J gene TRBJ1-5; the match to TRBD1 covers 7 bases. The CDR3 is made up of 14 amino acids. The germline V gene encodes CDR1 SNHLY and CDR2 FYNNEI. Trimming at V came to 1 base and at J to 10 bases, leaving 7 bases not matched to a gene. The CDR3 region is CASSEVQGGRPQHF. CDR3 bases: TGTGCCAGCAGTGAAGTGCAGGGGGGACGCCCCCAGCATTTT.

This chain connects TRBV28 to TRBJ2-7; D possibly corresponds to TRBD2 (6 bases). The V and J ends lost 2 bases and 3 bases respectively, with 11 bases between them. The CDR3 has 14 amino acids. Germline V gene sequence: CDR1 MDHEN, CDR2 SYDVKM. CDR3 nucleotide sequence: TGTGCCAGCAGTTTACCGGGGGAGGTCTACGAGCAGTACTTC. This codes for CASSLPGEVYEQYF. Variable domain in full (rest from reference TRBV28 and TRBJ2-7): DVKVTQSSRYLVKRTGEKVFLECVQDMDHENMFWYRQDPGLGLRLIYFSYDVKMKEKGDIPEGYSVSREKKERFSLILESASTNQTSMYLCASSLPGEVYEQYFGPGTRLTVT.

This rearrangement joins TRBV10-1 to TRBJ1-6; D possibly corresponds to TRBD1 (5 bases). Germline V gene sequence: CDR1 WNHNN, CDR2 SYGVQD (reference sequence). The CDR3 is made up of 13 amino acids. V shed 8 bases and J shed 6 bases, with 11 bases lying between them. CDR3: CASAGFCNSPLHF. CDR3 DNA sequence: TGCGCCAGCGCAGGGTTCTGTAATTCACCCCTCCACTTT.

This clone was seen just once. Other DNA sequences in this sample translate to the same CDR3. The chain carries TRBV6-2 or TRBV6-3 and TRBJ2-5; no definite D call. This CDR3 is built from 11 residues. CDR1 MNHEY and CDR2 SVGEGT come from the germline V gene. V shed 5 bases and J shed 5 bases, with 6 bases lying between them. The CDR3: CASSPLETQYF. The DNA of the CDR3 is TGTGCCAGCAGTCCGTTGGAGACCCAGTACTTC.

In regard to this clone: At one end, the junction sequence differs from germline, possibly due to a read error. The chain combines TRBV6-1 with TRBJ2-2, with D perhaps matching TRBD2 (5 bases). CDR1 is MNHNS, CDR2 SASEGT, per germline. The CDR3 length is 12 residues. The CDR3 nucleotides read TGTGCCAGCATTGAAACTATGAGGGCGCTGTTTTTT. Amino acid sequence: CASIETMRALFF.

The chain combines TRBV5-1 with TRBJ2-2; D possibly corresponds to TRBD1 (6 bases). The germline gives CDR1 SGHRS, CDR2 YFSETQ. The V end was cut by 2 bases, the J end by 6 bases, with 14 bases between. The CDR3 has 15 amino acids. The CDR3 protein is CASSLAPGDAGELFF. In DNA, the CDR3 is TGCGCCAGCAGCTTAGCCCCAGGGGACGCCGGGGAGCTGTTTTTT.